These T cell receptor beta chains were read from a single sample in a study of blood T cell repertoires in COVID-19. Clones were sequenced by immunoSEQ multiplex PCR, and TCRdb holds only the in-frame ones, with some missing. The data hold 350,000 to 500,000 clones, with 70% to 90% observed a single time. The sequenced material came from peripheral blood. The source of these receptors is a man aged 18 to 29 with COVID-19, enrolled during active disease. The CDR3 runs from the conserved cysteine through the conserved F or W. The order of the fields is CDR3 length, clone size, V gene, J gene, D gene, CDR3 protein, CDR3 DNA. A D gene is named only where the DNA matches it firmly. The size entry is marked missing in some rows and otherwise reads once, few, many or a size class.

cdr3_length: 15; clone_size: .; v_call: TRBV15; j_call: TRBJ2-3; d_call: TRBD2; cdr3_aa: CATSRRAGPTDTQYF; cdr3_nt: TGTGCCACCAGCAGAAGAGCGGGGCCCACAGATACGCAGTATTTT
cdr3_length: 16; clone_size: .; v_call: TRBV12-5; j_call: TRBJ2-3; d_call: .; cdr3_aa: CASGLVLGAKIDTQYF; cdr3_nt: TGTGCTAGTGGTTTGGTACTGGGCGCGAAAATAGATACGCAGTATTTT
cdr3_length: 13; clone_size: .; v_call: TRBV11-2; j_call: TRBJ2-2; d_call: .; cdr3_aa: CASSGSYTGELFF; cdr3_nt: TGTGCCAGCAGCGGCTCGTACACCGGGGAGCTGTTTTTT
cdr3_length: 14; clone_size: .; v_call: TRBV4-1; j_call: TRBJ2-7; d_call: TRBD1; cdr3_aa: CASSQGQGIYEQYF; cdr3_nt: TGCGCCAGCAGCCAGGGACAGGGGATCTACGAGCAGTACTTC
cdr3_length: 14; clone_size: .; v_call: TRBV3-1/TRBV3-2; j_call: TRBJ2-5; d_call: .; cdr3_aa: CASILQGFQETQYF; cdr3_nt: TGTGCCAGCATATTACAGGGATTTCAAGAGACCCAGTACTTC
cdr3_length: 14; clone_size: .; v_call: TRBV14; j_call: TRBJ2-1; d_call: TRBD2; cdr3_aa: CASRPLAGAREQFF; cdr3_nt: TGTGCCAGCAGGCCTCTAGCGGGAGCTCGGGAGCAGTTCTTC
cdr3_length: 14; clone_size: few; v_call: TRBV2; j_call: TRBJ1-3; d_call: .; cdr3_aa: CASRGGDSGNTIYF; cdr3_nt: TGTGCCAGCAGGGGAGGTGACTCTGGAAACACCATATATTTT
cdr3_length: 14; clone_size: .; v_call: TRBV18; j_call: TRBJ1-2; d_call: .; cdr3_aa: CASSPPGVRDGYTF; cdr3_nt: TGTGCCAGCTCACCCCCAGGGGTTCGGGATGGCTACACCTTC
cdr3_length: 16; clone_size: .; v_call: TRBV2; j_call: TRBJ2-1; d_call: TRBD2; cdr3_aa: CASSEGYSGGQGEQFF; cdr3_nt: TGTGCCAGCAGTGAAGGATATAGCGGGGGGCAGGGAGAGCAGTTCTTC
cdr3_length: 14; clone_size: few; v_call: TRBV7-9; j_call: TRBJ2-7; d_call: TRBD2; cdr3_aa: CASRNLAGSYEQYF; cdr3_nt: TGTGCCAGCAGGAATTTAGCGGGTTCCTACGAGCAGTACTTC
cdr3_length: 15; clone_size: .; v_call: TRBV6-5; j_call: TRBJ1-1; d_call: TRBD1; cdr3_aa: CASSSRQGKNTEAFF; cdr3_nt: TGTGCCAGCAGTTCCCGACAGGGGAAGAACACTGAAGCTTTCTTT
cdr3_length: 17; clone_size: .; v_call: TRBV6-1; j_call: TRBJ1-4; d_call: TRBD1; cdr3_aa: CASSAGPRQGRNEKLFF; cdr3_nt: TGTGCCAGCAGTGCCGGACCCAGACAGGGGAGAAATGAAAAACTGTTTTTT
cdr3_length: 13; clone_size: .; v_call: TRBV5-4; j_call: TRBJ1-5; d_call: .; cdr3_aa: CASSLGFGQPQHF; cdr3_nt: TGTGCCAGCAGCTTGGGGTTCGGTCAGCCCCAGCATTTT
cdr3_length: 16; clone_size: .; v_call: TRBV27; j_call: TRBJ2-2; d_call: TRBD2; cdr3_aa: CASSYRSGRATGELFF; cdr3_nt: TGTGCCAGCAGTTACCGAAGCGGGAGAGCTACCGGGGAGCTGTTTTTT
cdr3_length: 12; clone_size: few; v_call: TRBV6-5; j_call: TRBJ2-5; d_call: TRBD2; cdr3_aa: CASIAGAKTQYF; cdr3_nt: TGTGCCAGCATTGCGGGAGCAAAGACCCAGTACTTC
cdr3_length: 19; clone_size: .; v_call: TRBV7-2; j_call: TRBJ2-3; d_call: TRBD2; cdr3_aa: CASSPWGLAGGGGTDTQYF; cdr3_nt: TGTGCCAGCAGTCCTTGGGGACTAGCGGGAGGCGGAGGCACAGATACGCAGTATTTT
cdr3_length: 14; clone_size: .; v_call: TRBV11-2; j_call: TRBJ1-6; d_call: .; cdr3_aa: CASSSLSSNSPLHF; cdr3_nt: TGTGCCAGCAGCTCACTATCGAGTAATTCACCCCTCCACTTT
cdr3_length: 15; clone_size: .; v_call: TRBV7-6; j_call: TRBJ2-2; d_call: .; cdr3_aa: CASSFSRANTGELFF; cdr3_nt: TGTGCCAGCAGCTTCTCGCGGGCGAACACCGGGGAGCTGTTTTTT
cdr3_length: 16; clone_size: .; v_call: TRBV13; j_call: TRBJ2-2; d_call: TRBD2; cdr3_aa: CASSSIAGGYTGELFF; cdr3_nt: TGTGCCAGCAGCTCCATCGCGGGGGGCTACACCGGGGAGCTGTTTTTT
cdr3_length: 14; clone_size: once; v_call: TRBV30; j_call: TRBJ2-3; d_call: .; cdr3_aa: CAWSVPGAPDTQYF; cdr3_nt: TGTGCCTGGAGTGTGCCGGGAGCTCCAGATACGCAGTATTTT
cdr3_length: 14; clone_size: once; v_call: TRBV6-1; j_call: TRBJ1-1; d_call: .; cdr3_aa: CASSENGGNTEAFF; cdr3_nt: TGTGCCAGCAGTGAGAACGGGGGGAACACTGAAGCTTTCTTT
cdr3_length: 15; clone_size: .; v_call: TRBV7-6; j_call: TRBJ2-7; d_call: TRBD1; cdr3_aa: CASSSVRQGSYEQYF; cdr3_nt: TGTGCCAGCAGCTCCGTCAGACAGGGGTCCTACGAGCAGTACTTC
cdr3_length: 14; clone_size: .; v_call: TRBV2; j_call: TRBJ2-5; d_call: TRBD2; cdr3_aa: CASESSGAQETQYF; cdr3_nt: TGTGCCAGCGAGTCCAGCGGGGCTCAAGAGACCCAGTACTTC
cdr3_length: 15; clone_size: once; v_call: TRBV27; j_call: TRBJ2-7; d_call: TRBD2; cdr3_aa: CASSQRLAGSYEQYF; cdr3_nt: TGTGCCAGCAGCCAAAGACTAGCGGGATCTTACGAGCAGTACTTC
cdr3_length: 19; clone_size: .; v_call: TRBV19; j_call: TRBJ1-4; d_call: TRBD1; cdr3_aa: CASHQTRRGGTGEGEKLFF; cdr3_nt: TGTGCCAGTCACCAAACGAGGCGCGGGGGGACAGGGGAAGGGGAAAAACTGTTTTTT
cdr3_length: 14; clone_size: once; v_call: TRBV7-2; j_call: TRBJ2-4; d_call: .; cdr3_aa: CASSLTYEGDIQYF; cdr3_nt: TGTGCCAGCAGCTTAACTTATGAAGGGGACATTCAGTACTTC
cdr3_length: 16; clone_size: .; v_call: TRBV19; j_call: TRBJ1-1; d_call: TRBD1; cdr3_aa: CASSSRDSPVNTEAFF; cdr3_nt: TGTGCCAGTAGTAGCCGGGACAGCCCGGTGAACACTGAAGCTTTCTTT
cdr3_length: 13; clone_size: .; v_call: TRBV12-3/TRBV12-4; j_call: TRBJ2-7; d_call: TRBD1; cdr3_aa: CASSKDRGYEQYF; cdr3_nt: TGTGCCAGCAGCAAGGACAGGGGCTACGAGCAGTACTTC
cdr3_length: 15; clone_size: .; v_call: TRBV19; j_call: TRBJ2-2; d_call: TRBD2; cdr3_aa: CASTARGGRTGELFF; cdr3_nt: TGTGCCAGTACCGCCCGCGGGGGGCGCACCGGGGAGCTGTTTTTT
cdr3_length: 14; clone_size: .; v_call: TRBV30; j_call: TRBJ2-7; d_call: .; cdr3_aa: CAWKVSANSYEQYF; cdr3_nt: TGTGCCTGGAAGGTTAGCGCCAACTCCTACGAGCAGTACTTC
cdr3_length: 13; clone_size: .; v_call: TRBV24-1; j_call: TRBJ2-3; d_call: .; cdr3_aa: CATSGESTDTQYF; cdr3_nt: TGTGCCACCAGTGGTGAGAGCACAGATACGCAGTATTTT
cdr3_length: 15; clone_size: .; v_call: TRBV19; j_call: TRBJ1-5; d_call: .; cdr3_aa: CASSIPGRGGQPQHF; cdr3_nt: TGTGCCAGTAGTATCCCCGGCAGGGGCGGACAGCCCCAGCATTTT
cdr3_length: 18; clone_size: .; v_call: TRBV24-1; j_call: TRBJ2-4; d_call: .; cdr3_aa: CATSDLPFAPLAKNIQYF; cdr3_nt: TGTGCCACCAGTGATTTACCGTTTGCGCCCTTAGCCAAAAACATTCAGTACTTC
cdr3_length: 14; clone_size: .; v_call: TRBV13; j_call: TRBJ2-3; d_call: TRBD2; cdr3_aa: CASSFATSADTQYF; cdr3_nt: TGTGCCAGCAGCTTCGCGACTAGCGCAGATACGCAGTATTTT
cdr3_length: 18; clone_size: .; v_call: TRBV3-1/TRBV3-2; j_call: TRBJ2-5; d_call: .; cdr3_aa: CASSQERRRQTYQETQYF; cdr3_nt: TGTGCCAGCAGCCAAGAACGTCGGAGGCAGACCTACCAAGAGACCCAGTACTTC
cdr3_length: 14; clone_size: .; v_call: TRBV5-1; j_call: TRBJ2-3; d_call: TRBD1; cdr3_aa: CASRDPGQGDTQYF; cdr3_nt: TGCGCCAGCAGAGACCCGGGACAGGGAGATACGCAGTATTTT